These 7 T cell receptor beta chains came from one sample sequenced in a study of T cell responses to AZD1222 COVID-19 vaccine (dated by TCRdb to the early 2020s). This specimen's time point label, per the study, means: baseline before first vaccination. The library was built by means of the immunoSEQ multiplex PCR assay. The source is immuneACCESS, and TCRdb retained only in-frame sequences with V and J called. Part of the clones is not carried over; for the studies checked, unresolved V genes explain less than half of this, and the remainder is unexplained. The sample includes 120,000 or so clones, with around nine tenths observed a single time. The ten largest make up 7.2% of the sample. Source: peripheral blood, taken on day 0 of AZD1222 vaccination. These receptors were taken from an adult in good health.

The chain uses TRBV7-9 and TRBJ1-5; no clear D. The CDR3 loop spans 13 amino acids. Germline V CDR1 and CDR2: SEHNR, FQNEAQ (reference sequence). The V gene lost 1 base and the J gene lost 5 bases, with 6 bases spanning the gap. CDR3 loop: CASSLGRDQPQHF. In DNA, the CDR3 is TGTGCCAGCAGCTTAGGAAGAGATCAGCCCCAGCATTTT.

The J gene is TRBJ2-3, the V gene TRBV5-4, with 10 bases aligning to TRBD2. The CDR3 is 17 amino acids. CDR1 SGHNT and CDR2 YYREEE come from the germline V gene (reference sequence). Trimming took 4 bases from V and 2 from J; bases not matched to a gene: 10. This chain's CDR3 is CASSLGLAAPYTDTQYF. CDR3 bases: TGTGCCAGCAGCCTAGGACTAGCGGCCCCCTACACAGATACGCAGTATTTT.

The genes are TRBV3-1 (or the pseudogene TRBV3-2) and TRBJ2-3, with 11 nucleotides matching TRBD2. The germline gives CDR1 LGHDT, CDR2 YNNKEL (reference sequence). Trimming at V came to 0 bases and at J to 6 bases, leaving 8 bases not matched to a gene. CDR3 length equals 17 residues. In DNA, the CDR3 is TGTGCCAGCAGCCAAGAAGGTAGCGGGAGGGCCGAGGATACGCAGTATTTT. This sequence encodes CASSQEGSGRAEDTQYF.

The chain combines TRBV6-2 or TRBV6-3 with TRBJ1-2; D gene ambiguous. This CDR3 region has 13 residues. Germline CDR1 is MNHEY and CDR2 is SVGEGT. The germline V and J ends were trimmed by 6 bases and 3 bases, with 11 bases remaining between them. The CDR3 DNA is TGTGCCAGCAGACCTACAGCAGACTATGGCTACACCTTC. As protein: CASRPTADYGYTF.

CDR3 region: CASSLRTSATYNEQFF. As DNA, the CDR3 is TGTGCCAGCAGCTTAAGGACTAGCGCGACGTACAATGAGCAGTTCTTC. The chain is built from TRBV7-3 and TRBJ2-1; 9 nucleotides agree with TRBD2. The CDR3 contains 16 residues. V lost 1 base and J lost 4; bases outside the gene matches: 5. CDR1 SGHTA and CDR2 FQGTGA come from the germline V gene.

Regarding this clone: The same CDR3 arises from other DNA sequences in this sample as well. The rearrangement joins TRBV5-1 to TRBJ2-5; 9 bases align to TRBD1. After removal of 4 bases from V and 5 bases from J, the junction contained 6 bases not matched to a gene. The CDR3 is 14 amino acids. The germline CDR1 and CDR2 sequences are SGHRS and YFSETQ. The CDR3 DNA sequence: TGCGCCAGCAGCCTGGGACAGGGAAAGGAGACCCAGTACTTC. It yields the protein CASSLGQGKETQYF.

The chain employs TRBV5-4 and TRBJ1-1; weak D call: TRBD1 (6 bases). This CDR3 is 17 amino acids long. Trimming took off 0 bases at V and 7 bases at J, with 22 bases between the two ends. Per the germline V gene, CDR1 is SGHNT and CDR2 is YYREEE (reference sequence). The CDR3 loop reads CASSLAVGRTDPVEAFF. CDR3 nucleotide sequence: TGTGCCAGCAGCTTGGCCGTCGGCCGGACAGACCCCGTTGAAGCTTTCTTT.